Listed below are T cell receptor beta chains from one sample, sequenced in a study of blood T cell repertoires in COVID-19. Clones were read by immunoSEQ multiplex PCR, and TCRdb kept only the in-frame ones, dropping some. This sample has some 200,000 clones, with 70% to 90% found just once. Sequencing used peripheral blood. The source of these receptors is a man in his sixties with COVID-19, enrolled during active disease. CDR3s include the opening cysteine and the closing phenylalanine or tryptophan. Each record gives: J gene, clone size, V gene, D gene, CDR3 DNA, CDR3 protein. The D gene is left open where the match is weak. Size is omitted from some rows. Given values are once, few, many or a class for expanded clones.

TRBJ2-7,NA,TRBV18,NA,TGTGCCAGCTCACCCCTCGCTACAGGGTCCTACGAGCAGTACTTC,CASSPLATGSYEQYF
TRBJ2-2,NA,TRBV4-2,NA,TGTGCCAGCAGCCAGCAAGGGGGACGGGAGAACACCGGGGAGCTGTTTTTT,CASSQQGGRENTGELFF
TRBJ1-2,NA,TRBV5-1,NA,TGCGCCAGCCGGGGGGCTAACTATGGCTACACCTTC,CASRGANYGYTF
TRBJ1-1,once,TRBV7-9,TRBD1,TGTGCCAGCAGCTTAAAGGCCCCCCAGGGGGGAACTGAAGCTTTCTTT,CASSLKAPQGGTEAFF
TRBJ1-1,once,TRBV10-1,NA,TGCGCCAGCAGTGAGACAGCCTACACTGAAGCTTTCTTT,CASSETAYTEAFF
TRBJ2-1,NA,TRBV19,TRBD2,TGTGCCAGTATCGGACTAGCGGGGAAAAGCTCCTACAATGAGCAGTTCTTC,CASIGLAGKSSYNEQFF
TRBJ1-2,NA,TRBV10-2,NA,TGCGCCAGCAGTGAGAGAAGGGACTGGGGGGATGGCTACACCTTC,CASSERRDWGDGYTF
TRBJ1-2,NA,TRBV2,NA,TGTGCCAGCAGTACGGAGATCTATGGCTACACCTTC,CASSTEIYGYTF
TRBJ2-1,NA,TRBV5-4,NA,TGTGCCAGCAGCCCTCCGAGTGACGGGGATGGGCAGTTCTTC,CASSPPSDGDGQFF
TRBJ1-6,NA,TRBV30,NA,TGTGCCTGGCGATTCTCAGGGCCGATCGTTAATTCACCCCTCCACTTT,CAWRFSGPIVNSPLHF
TRBJ2-3,once,TRBV5-1,TRBD2,TGCGCCAGCAGCTTTTCTGGAGGGAGGGCCACAGATACGCAGTATTTT,CASSFSGGRATDTQYF
TRBJ1-5,NA,TRBV4-1,TRBD1,TGCGCCAGCAGCCAAGGCGGACAGGTTAGGGATCAGCCCCAGCATTTT,CASSQGGQVRDQPQHF
TRBJ1-6,NA,TRBV30,NA,TGTGCCTGGAGTCTAGCAGGTGACGCTTCACCCCTCCACTTT,CAWSLAGDASPLHF
TRBJ1-2,few,TRBV9,TRBD1,TGTGCCAGCAGCGTAGGAGTTGGGACAGGGGACTATGGCTACACCTTC,CASSVGVGTGDYGYTF
TRBJ1-5,NA,TRBV6-5,TRBD1,TGTGCCAGCAGTTCCACCGGGACAGGACACAATCAGCCCCAGCATTTT,CASSSTGTGHNQPQHF
TRBJ1-2,NA,TRBV4-3,NA,TGCGCCAGCAGCCAAAGGGAAGGGGCAAACTATGGCTACACCTTC,CASSQREGANYGYTF
TRBJ1-2,NA,TRBV3-1/TRBV3-2,NA,TGTGCCAGCAGCCCCTCCCAGGGCCCCGGGGGTGGCTACACCTTC,CASSPSQGPGGGYTF
TRBJ1-2,NA,TRBV28,NA,TGTGCCAGCAGTCTCCGTCTCTATGGCTACACCTTC,CASSLRLYGYTF
TRBJ2-1,NA,TRBV7-3,TRBD2,TGTGCCAGCAGCTTAAGCCCCAGCGGGAGTGAGCAGTTCTTC,CASSLSPSGSEQFF
TRBJ1-5,NA,TRBV6-5,TRBD1,TGTGCCAGCAGTTTAACAGGGGGCAGGGGCAATCAGCCCCAGCATTTT,CASSLTGGRGNQPQHF
TRBJ1-1,NA,TRBV7-2,NA,TGTGCCAGCAGCTTAGTCGGACACACGAACACTGAAGCTTTCTTT,CASSLVGHTNTEAFF
TRBJ2-7,NA,TRBV28,TRBD1,TGTGCCAGCAGCCTCCGGACAGGGAACTACGAGCAGTACTTC,CASSLRTGNYEQYF
TRBJ2-1,NA,TRBV9,TRBD2,TGTGCCAGCAGCTCCCGACTAGCGGGAGTCGGGGATGAGCAGTTCTTC,CASSSRLAGVGDEQFF
TRBJ1-2,NA,TRBV27,NA,TGTGCCAGCAGTTTCACAGCCGCAGCTAACTATGGCTACACCTTC,CASSFTAAANYGYTF
TRBJ1-6,NA,TRBV18,NA,TGTGCCAGCTCACGAGCCTCTGAGAACTCCTATAATTCACCCCTCCACTTT,CASSRASENSYNSPLHF
TRBJ2-2,once,TRBV7-3,NA,TGTGCCAGCAGCCCATCGGGGTCTCCCACCGGGGAGCTGTTTTTT,CASSPSGSPTGELFF
TRBJ1-2,NA,TRBV28,TRBD1,TGTGCCAGCAGTTTATTTACTCGACAGGGGACAACTCCCGGCTACACCTTC,CASSLFTRQGTTPGYTF
TRBJ2-7,NA,TRBV27,TRBD2,TGTGCCAGCAGTAAAACGGGAGGGGGCTACGAGCAGTACTTC,CASSKTGGGYEQYF
TRBJ2-3,NA,TRBV9,NA,TGTGCCAGCAGCGTAGAGCCTCTCGCTAGCACAGATACGCAGTATTTT,CASSVEPLASTDTQYF
TRBJ1-4,NA,TRBV2,NA,TGTGCCAACTACAATAATGAAAAACTGTTTTTT,CANYNNEKLFF
TRBJ1-6,NA,TRBV27,NA,TGTGCCAGCAGTTTATCGGAGGGTTCGGGGAATTCACCCCTCCACTTT,CASSLSEGSGNSPLHF
TRBJ1-4,NA,TRBV7-9,NA,TGTGCCAGCAGCTTAGCGGCAGGGCTTGGGGAAAAACTGTTTTTT,CASSLAAGLGEKLFF
TRBJ1-5,few,TRBV5-8,TRBD1,TGTGCCAGCAGCAGGGACAGGGGAAGGAATCAGCCCCAGCATTTT,CASSRDRGRNQPQHF
TRBJ2-2,NA,TRBV3-1/TRBV3-2,TRBD2,TGTGCCAGCAGCCAAGGTATAGCGGGAGCGACCGGGGAGCTGTTTTTT,CASSQGIAGATGELFF
TRBJ1-2,NA,TRBV7-2,NA,TGTGCCAGCAGCTTGGGAGAAGGCAGCGGCTACACCTTC,CASSLGEGSGYTF
TRBJ1-2,NA,TRBV7-2,NA,TGTGCCAGCAGCTTTAAGGGGTCGACGGATAACTATGGCTACACCTTC,CASSFKGSTDNYGYTF
TRBJ2-7,NA,TRBV7-3,NA,TGTGCCAGCCTTCCCGGCGGTTGCGAGCAGTACTTC,CASLPGGCEQYF
TRBJ2-1,NA,TRBV30,NA,TGTGCCTCTACCGGGATCTACAATGAGCAGTTCTTC,CASTGIYNEQFF
TRBJ1-5,NA,TRBV19,TRBD1,TGTGCCAGTACCGGGACAGGGGTTCAGCCCCAGCATTTT,CASTGTGVQPQHF
TRBJ1-3,NA,TRBV27,NA,TGTGCCAGCAGTTTGAGAAGAATGGGCGGAAACACCATATATTTT,CASSLRRMGGNTIYF
TRBJ1-5,NA,TRBV28,TRBD1,TGTGCCAGCAGTCAGGGGGCGGGACAGCCCCAGCATTTT,CASSQGAGQPQHF
TRBJ2-1,NA,TRBV2,TRBD1,TGTGCCAGCAGTGCGTTCGGGACAGGGGGTCGTGCCTACAATGAGCAGTTCTTC,CASSAFGTGGRAYNEQFF
TRBJ1-1,NA,TRBV28,NA,TGTGCCAGCAGTTTCCCGTGGTCCAGGAACACTGAAGCTTTCTTT,CASSFPWSRNTEAFF
TRBJ2-2,few,TRBV3-1/TRBV3-2,NA,TGTGCCAGCATGGGCGCTGGAGGGTTCACCGGGGAGCTGTTTTTT,CASMGAGGFTGELFF
TRBJ1-6,few,TRBV7-9,NA,TGTGCCAGCAGCTTAGTGAGGAGTCCCACCCTCCACTTT,CASSLVRSPTLHF
TRBJ1-1,NA,TRBV19,NA,TGTGCCAGTAGTATAGGGCCCCTGAGGGAAGGGACTGAAGCTTTCTTT,CASSIGPLREGTEAFF